This passage covers 14 T cell receptor beta chains from one sample sequenced in a study of blood T cell repertoires in COVID-19. Sequencing was performed with immunoSEQ multiplex PCR; in TCRdb, only in-frame clones are kept and a portion is missing. There are around 260,000 clones in the sample; 88% occur only once, and about 0.7% lies in the top ten. The sample taken for sequencing was peripheral blood. The source of these receptors is a human donor in a cohort sampled during active COVID-19.

The chain employs TRBV21-1 and TRBJ2-7; the D call of TRBD1 is as the table states it, not checked on the DNA. TRBV21-1 is tagged as a pseudogene. The CDR3 runs 16 residues. The CDR3 here is CASSKLQPSTAYEQYF. CDR3 in DNA: TGTGCCAGCAGCAAACTGCAGCCCAGTACAGCCTACGAGCAGTACTTC.

The gene calls are TRBV6-5 and TRBJ2-7; weak D call: TRBD2 (6 bases). CDR1 is MNHEY, CDR2 SVGAGI, per germline. V shed 0 bases and J shed 0 bases, with 12 bases lying between them. This CDR3 region has 16 residues. CDR3 bases: TGTGCCAGCAGTTACTCCACGCGGGGTCTCTCCTACGAGCAGTACTTC. This encodes CASSYSTRGLSYEQYF.

The V and J genes are TRBV5-1 and TRBJ2-7, with a possible D match to TRBD1 (6 bases). V was clipped by 4 bases and J by 6 bases, with 20 bases between them. CDR1 is SGHRS, CDR2 YFSETQ, per germline. This CDR3 is 15 amino acids long. The CDR3: CASSPDRSLLLEQYF. For the CDR3, the DNA is TGCGCCAGCAGCCCGGACAGAAGCCTCCTTCTCGAGCAGTACTTC.

This clone occurred once. The V call is TRBV6-6, the J call TRBJ1-4; D is unresolved. V was clipped by 0 bases and J by 4 bases, with 12 bases between them. Germline lookup yields CDR1 MNHNY and CDR2 SVGAGI (reference sequence). The CDR3 is made up of 16 amino acids. The CDR3 region has the DNA TGTGCCAGCAGTTACTCGTTCCGGGAGTTTAATGAAAAACTGTTTTTT. This codes for CASSYSFREFNEKLFF.

V is TRBV7-2 and J is TRBJ2-7, with D possibly matching TRBD2 (6 bases). Per germline, CDR1 SGHTA and CDR2 FQGNSA. The CDR3 extends over 13 amino acids. Trimming took 5 bases from V and 5 from J, leaving 13 bases between them. The chain's CDR3 is CASSAGGGNEQYF. The CDR3 DNA sequence: TGTGCCAGCAGCGCCGGTGGCGGGAACGAGCAGTACTTC. Using reference TRBV7-2 and TRBJ2-7 for the parts outside the CDR3, the full variable domain is GAGVSQSPSNKVTEKGKDVELRCDPISGHTALYWYRQSLGQGLEFLIYFQGNSAPDKSGLPSDRFSAERTGGSVSTLTIQRTQQEDSAVYLCASSAGGGNEQYFGPGTRLTVT.

The CDR3 DNA follows: TGTGCCAGCAGCTTGGCCTATCAGGGTCGATGGTCCTACGAGCAGTACTTC. It translates to CASSLAYQGRWSYEQYF. V usage is TRBV5-6 and J usage is TRBJ2-7; D may be TRBD1 (5 bases). V gave up 0 bases and J gave up 1 base, with 17 bases separating them. The CDR3 has 17 residues. Germline CDR1 and CDR2: SGHDT and YYEEEE.

The rearrangement links TRBV19 to TRBJ1-2, with 8 bases lining up with TRBD1. Germline V gene sequence: CDR1 LNHDA, CDR2 SQIVND (reference sequence). J lost 4 bases, V lost 5 bases, and 9 bases had no gene match. The CDR3 has 15 amino acids. The CDR3 DNA reads as TGTGCCAGTAGTCCTGCGGACAGGGCAGCCTATGGCTACACCTTC. Encoded protein: CASSPADRAAYGYTF.

The rearrangement joins TRBV4-3 to TRBJ2-7; TRBD1 is a possible D gene (6 bases). The CDR3 runs to 14 residues. Looked up from germline, CDR1 is LGHNA and CDR2 is YSLEER. Trimming stripped 3 bases from V and 2 bases from J, with 11 bases between. The CDR3 reads CASSQNQGPYEQYF. The CDR3 DNA follows: TGCGCCAGCAGCCAGAATCAGGGGCCCTACGAGCAGTACTTC.

V and J are TRBV5-1 and TRBJ2-7; 9 bases align to TRBD2. CDR1 is SGHRS, CDR2 YFSETQ, per germline. The V gene end was trimmed by 7 bases and the J gene end by 1 base; junction bases not matched to a gene: 6. The CDR3 runs 14 residues. This CDR3 is CASGAGGESYEQYF. The CDR3 nucleotides read TGCGCCAGCGGCGCGGGGGGGGAATCCTACGAGCAGTACTTC.

V is TRBV2 and J is TRBJ1-2; no definite D call. V was trimmed by 6 bases and J by 2 bases, leaving 16 bases between them. The germline CDR1 and CDR2 sequences are SNHLY and FYNNEI. The CDR3 totals 15 residues. In DNA, the CDR3 is TGTGCCAGCAGGAGAAGGTCGATAGCGAACTATGGCTACACCTTC. This codes for CASRRRSIANYGYTF.

The chain recombines TRBV13 with TRBJ2-7; perhaps TRBD2 as D (6 bases). Germline V lookup: CDR1 PRHDT, CDR2 FYEKMQ (reference sequence). The CDR3 runs 14 residues. Trimming shortened V by 5 bases and J by 7 bases, and 18 bases separated the two germline ends. The CDR3 coding sequence is TGTGCCAGCAGCCCGCGCGGGGCCCCCTTTGAGCAGTACTTC. Its protein is CASSPRGAPFEQYF.

The V gene is TRBV9, the J gene TRBJ1-4, with TRBD1 matching 7 bases. The CDR3 extends over 14 amino acids. The trim removed 6 bases at V and 8 bases at J, leaving 10 bases unmatched. The germline V gene encodes CDR1 SGDLS and CDR2 YYNGEE. In nucleotides, the CDR3 is TGTGCCAGCATCCTAGACAGGGTACGGGAAAAACTGTTTTTT. It specifies CASILDRVREKLFF.

This chain joins TRBV6-5 and TRBJ1-1; the D is unclear. There are 15 residues in the CDR3. CDR1 MNHEY and CDR2 SVGAGI come from the germline V gene. Deletions cut 2 bases from V and 0 bases from J, with 10 bases between. Here the CDR3 reads CASSYSEEMNTEAFF. DNA for the CDR3: TGTGCCAGCAGTTACAGTGAAGAGATGAACACTGAAGCTTTCTTT.

The chain employs TRBV30 and TRBJ1-1; 7 bases map to TRBD1. Trimming at V came to 0 bases and at J to 3 bases, leaving 4 bases not matched to a gene. This CDR3 is 14 amino acids long. Germline V gives CDR1 GTSNPN, CDR2 SVGIG (reference sequence). In DNA form, the CDR3 reads TGTGCCTGGAGTGTAGGGGGCAGGGACACTGAAGCTTTCTTT. This encodes CAWSVGGRDTEAFF. The variable domain in full, completed from reference TRBV30 and TRBJ1-1, reads SQTIHQWPATLVQPVGSPLSLECTVEGTSNPNLYWYRQAAGRGLQLLFYSVGIGQISSEVPQNLSASRPQDRQFILSSKKLLLSDSGFYLCAWSVGGRDTEAFFGQGTRLTVV.